The entry below describes one T cell receptor (beta chain). Its antigen is unidentified. The CDR3 runs 14 residues. Germline V gives CDR1 MDHEN, CDR2 SYDVKM. V was cut by 5 bases and J by 3 bases, with 11 bases left in between. Assay: immunoSEQ multiplex PCR; the TCRdb copy retains only in-frame clones and omits some. The data hold 87,000 or so clones, with approximately 86% observed a single time. The data are from a study of OX40 agonist ivuxolimab in advanced cancers. The overall study: Treatment received earlier with anti-PD-1, anti-PD-L1 or anti-CTLA-4 agents was allowed, and around 36% had some. Study-wide findings and caveats: Among some nonresponders, normalized T-cell clonal expansion was also low. CD8+ T cells averaged more expanded clones than CD4+. Clonal expansion was seen in CD4+ and CD8+ blood T cells by week 6 at 0.1 to 3.0 mg/kg.

The sample in question was CD4+ or CD8+ T cells sorted from blood, obtained in a trial of the OX40 agonist ivuxolimab. The rearrangement uses TRBV28 and TRBJ2-1; D is possibly TRBD2 (5 bases). This TCR came from an adult with an advanced solid tumor such as melanoma, head and neck, liver or kidney cancer. CDR3 nucleotide sequence: TGTGCCAGCAGTCTTACTAGGCTCTACAATGAGCAGTTCTTC. This sequence encodes CASSLTRLYNEQFF.